This T cell receptor (beta chain) was captured by sequencing in a study of T-cell memory formation after mild COVID-19 (dated by TCRdb to the early 2020s). At the level of the whole study: Most TCR sequence clusters were specific to one of the two donors. The cohort comprised two young, previously healthy adult volunteers, one female and one male. In a couple of donors, T-cell clones that expanded and contracted after mild COVID-19 were followed by sequencing TCRalpha and TCRbeta repertoires longitudinally.

Sequenced using an Illumina NovaSeq 6000. Using 5'RACE with constant-segment primers, TCRalpha and TCRbeta cDNA libraries were constructed, with sample barcodes and unique molecular identifiers added in the process. Trizol reagent was used to extract RNA from every sample. Libraries were amplified in two PCR steps, with a second sample barcode and Illumina TruSeq adapters added in the second step. The libraries were sequenced on an Illumina NovaSeq using 2 x 150 bp paired-end reads. The paper's data handling went like this. The reads were demultiplexed and collapsed into UMI-guided consensus sequences using migec v1.2.7. With mixcr v2.1.11, UMI consensuses were aligned to TRA and TRB V and J templates and assembled into clonotypes. Expanded or contracted clonotypes were those called significant by both edgeR and NoisET, with noise models trained on biological replicates. edgeR calls used a false discovery rate-adjusted p below 0.01 and a log2 fold-change threshold of 1. As an exploratory analysis of dynamics, max-normalized trajectories of the 1000 most abundant clonotypes were examined with PCA combined with hierarchical clustering. Separately sequenced CD4+ and CD8+ repertoires were used to assign the CD4 or CD8 phenotype of responding clones. The public reads were reprocessed in TCRdb via fastp at Q25 and MiXCR, keeping in-frame beta chains. When rows share a CDR3 protein, they turn into one entry using the most common DNA and genes. The V and J calls and clone size are TCRdb's, not the authors'. In all, the sample holds a few hundred thousand distinct CDR3 sequences, and around 15% of those were seen once. Roughly 20% of the sample comes from the top ten.

Study-level results and caveats: Contracting CD4+ clones turned up mainly in the CM and EM memory subsets, whereas EMRA was where CD8+ clones were enriched. The study covered only two mild cases, and larger cohorts including severe cases with pre-infection samples were considered necessary. Balanced CD4/CD8 phenotypes were observed for clones contracting from day 15 to 85, whereas a bias towards CD4+ was observed for a second wave of clones expanding from day 15 to 37. SARS-CoV-2 specificity of the second-wave clones peaking on day 37 was not confirmed. The detection of some responding clones in pre-infection memory suggests that pre-existing cross-reactive memory T cells joined the SARS-CoV-2 response.

This clonotype was seen only a few times. Its antigen remains unidentified. Base qualities are missing; no much larger clone stands one base away. Ficoll-Paque density gradient centrifugation was used to isolate PBMCs. From a lookup of the germline V gene (reference sequence), CDR1 and CDR2 are DFQATT and SNEGSKA. V loses 5 bases of germline sequence and J loses 3 bases, and the interval between the two ends is 19 bases. The cysteine opens and the phenylalanine closes a CDR3 of 15 amino acids. CDR3 DNA only is kept here, 45 bases in frame from base 1. This chain joins TRBV20-1 to TRBJ1-1; a confident D gene designation cannot be given. This clonotype was obtained from a man between 18 and 29 years old who had mild COVID-19 (a few samples of this study predate the infection). The sample titles of this study are shuffled in the database, so cell type and time point are left out; the donor was told from shared clones. The sample was PBMCs or a T cell subset sorted from them (not recorded which). The nucleotide sequence is TGCAGTGCTTTAGACGCGGCACTCTGGGACACTGAAGCTTTCTTT. Translated, this gives CSALDAALWDTEAFF.